A single sample is the source of the 10 T cell receptor beta chains below, sequenced in a study of tissue T cells after allogeneic stem cell transplantation. Documented time point: mouse harvest day 14 after allogeneic transplant. Tail vein injection delivered 10^7 T-cell-depleted bone marrow cells and 10^6 splenic CD5+ T cells. The table came from immunoSEQ multiplex PCR; TCRdb's copy has only in-frame clones and leaves some out. The table has approximately 4,500 clones, roughly 44% seen once. The sequencing input was gut tissue. Every receptor here comes from a female BALB/c mouse given C57BL/6 T cells with graft-versus-host disease after an allogeneic hematopoietic cell transplant.

Note on this clone: Any gene name here is a mouse gene name. From the germline J gene comes the end of the CDR3, since the read stops 1 residue before it. The chain links TRBV3 to TRBJ2-5; 7 positions agree with TRBD2. The germline V gene has CDR1 SNHLY and CDR2 FYNGKV (reference sequence). The V gene end was trimmed by 3 bases and the J gene end by 2 bases; junction bases not matched to a gene: 2. This CDR3 has 14 amino acids. The CDR3 spells CASSFWGIQDTQYF. Incomplete CDR3 DNA: TGTGCCAGCAGCTTCTGGGGGATCCAAGACACCCAGTAC.

Points on this clone: All gene names here are mouse names. Coverage ceases 1 residue before the CDR3 finishes, and the germline J gene fills in the end. The genes are TRBV26 and TRBJ1-4; D might be TRBD1 (5 bases). Germline CDR1 is KGHPV and CDR2 is FQNQEV (reference sequence). The CDR3 runs to 15 residues. Trimming removed 0 bases from V and 4 bases from J, with 9 bases in between. The CDR3 region is CASSLSTGDNERLFF. Incomplete CDR3 DNA: TGTGCCAGCAGTCTGTCGACGGGGGACAACGAAAGATTATTT.

In the case of this clone: Mouse names are used for the genes. The DNA ends 1 residue before the CDR3 does, and the rest of the CDR3 is filled in from the germline J gene. The genes are TRBV4 and TRBJ1-1, with D possibly being TRBD1 (6 bases). CDR3 length equals 14 residues. CDR1 is LGHDT and CDR2 is YNNKQL in the germline V gene (reference sequence). V lost 5 bases and J lost 1, with 11 bases in between. The part of the CDR3 DNA that was read is TGTGCCAGCAGCAACCGGGACAAAAACACAGAAGTCTTC. It translates to CASSNRDKNTEVF. The full-length CDR3 reads as CASSNRDKNTEVFF.

Worth noting for this clone: Genes and germline come from the mouse. The missing CDR3 end, 1 residue past where the read stops, is filled in from the germline J gene. The chain has TRBV3 and TRBJ1-1; perhaps TRBD1 as D (5 bases). The CDR3 runs to 14 residues. Per the germline V gene, CDR1 is SNHLY and CDR2 is FYNGKV (reference sequence). Trimming shortened V by 3 bases and J by 4 bases, and 12 bases separated the two germline ends. The DNA read from the CDR3 is TGTGCCAGCAGCTTCGGGGGTAAGGGCACAGAAGTCTTC. Protein product: CASSFGGKGTEVF. The full CDR3 protein is CASSFGGKGTEVFF.

Concerning this clone itself: Mouse gene names apply. The read halts 1 residue ahead of the CDR3 end, with the missing end drawn from the germline J gene. This chain links TRBV2 with TRBJ2-5; no clear D. The CDR3 sequence is 14 residues long. V lost 0 bases to trimming and J lost 6 bases, with 10 bases between them. Germline values: CDR1 LGHNA, CDR2 YSYQKL. CDR3 sequence reads: CASSQDGDGDTQYF. The covered CDR3 bases are TGTGCCAGCAGCCAAGACGGGGATGGCGACACCCAGTAC.

With respect to this clone: Gene names refer to mouse genes. The sequenced part of the CDR3 DNA is TGTGCCAGCCCTCGGGGGTATGAACAGTAC. Translated: CASPRGYEQY. The full CDR3 protein is CASPRGYEQYF. The rearrangement uses TRBV4 and TRBJ2-7; either TRBD1 or TRBD2 may fit D (5 bases each). The CDR3 end is not reached by the read, which stops 1 residue before it; the germline J gene fills it in. The CDR3 has 11 residues. V gave up 8 bases and J gave up 4 bases, with 9 bases separating them. CDR1 is LGHDT and CDR2 is YNNKQL in the germline V gene (reference sequence).

By sample share, this clone is medium-sized (0.01 to 0.1%). These gene names are mouse names. The read ends 1 residue early relative to the CDR3; the germline J gene fills the gap. V usage is TRBV1 and J usage is TRBJ1-3; the D is unclear. Trimming took off 1 base at V and 0 bases at J, with 4 bases between the two ends. This CDR3 is built from 14 residues. Germline lookup yields CDR1 NSQYPW and CDR2 LRSPGD (reference sequence). CDR3 DNA, as far as it was read: TGCACCTGCAGTGCAGCGACTTCTGGAAATACGCTCTAT. Amino acid sequence: CTCSAATSGNTLY. The complete CDR3 sequence is CTCSAATSGNTLYF. The whole variable domain, filled in from reference TRBV1 and TRBJ1-3, reads VTLLEQNPRWRLVPRGQAVNLRCILKNSQYPWMSWYQQDLQKQLQWLFTLRSPGDKEVKSLPGADYLATRVTDTELRLQVANMSQGRTLYCTCSAATSGNTLYFGEGSRLIVV.

This clone is medium-sized in the sample. The gene names given are mouse names. The read ends 1 residue before the CDR3 terminus; that terminus is restored from the germline J gene. The chain carries TRBV16 and TRBJ2-2, with D uncertain. CDR3 length: 14 amino acids. Germline V gene data show CDR1 as SGHSA and CDR2 as FRNQAP. Trimming removed 0 bases from V and 2 bases from J, with 4 bases in between. Partial CDR3 DNA: TGTGCAAGCAGCTTAGACAGCAACACCGGGCAGCTCTAC. Protein: CASSLDSNTGQLY. The CDR3 in its entirety is CASSLDSNTGQLYF.

Of note for this clone: The gene names here belong to mouse. The read ends 1 residue shy of where the CDR3 ends; the end is completed using the germline J gene. V gene TRBV13-3 combines with J gene TRBJ1-2; D perhaps matches TRBD1 (5 bases). The CDR3 is 15 amino acids. V shed 1 base and J shed 0 bases, with 10 bases lying between them. CDR1 is NNHDY, CDR2 SYVADS, per germline. The CDR3 DNA, read in part, is TGTGCCAGCAGTGATCCCAGGGCCGCAAACTCCGACTACACC. Its translation is CASSDPRAANSDYT. In full, the CDR3 reads CASSDPRAANSDYTF.

Points on this clone: Mouse gene names and germline throughout. Sequencing ends 1 residue short of the CDR3 end; the germline J gene provides the rest. This chain uses TRBV26 with TRBJ2-4; D ambiguous. Germline V gene data show CDR1 as KGHPV and CDR2 as FQNQEV (reference sequence). V lost 2 bases, J lost 0 bases, and 9 bases lay in between. The CDR3 has 15 amino acids. The DNA read from the CDR3 is TGTGCCAGCAGTCTGGGAGACACTAGTCAAAACACCTTGTAC. This codes for CASSLGDTSQNTLY. The full CDR3 protein reads CASSLGDTSQNTLYF.